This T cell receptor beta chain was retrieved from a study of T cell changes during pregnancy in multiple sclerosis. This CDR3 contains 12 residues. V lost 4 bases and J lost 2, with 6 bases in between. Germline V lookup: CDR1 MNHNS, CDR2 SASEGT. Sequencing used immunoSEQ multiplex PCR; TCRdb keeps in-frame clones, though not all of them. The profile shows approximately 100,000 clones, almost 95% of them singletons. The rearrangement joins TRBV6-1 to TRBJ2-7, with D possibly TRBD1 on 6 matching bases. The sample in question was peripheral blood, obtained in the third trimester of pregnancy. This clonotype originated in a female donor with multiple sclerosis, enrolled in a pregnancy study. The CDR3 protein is CASSGQAYEQYF. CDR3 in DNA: TGTGCCAGCAGTGGACAGGCCTACGAGCAGTACTTC.